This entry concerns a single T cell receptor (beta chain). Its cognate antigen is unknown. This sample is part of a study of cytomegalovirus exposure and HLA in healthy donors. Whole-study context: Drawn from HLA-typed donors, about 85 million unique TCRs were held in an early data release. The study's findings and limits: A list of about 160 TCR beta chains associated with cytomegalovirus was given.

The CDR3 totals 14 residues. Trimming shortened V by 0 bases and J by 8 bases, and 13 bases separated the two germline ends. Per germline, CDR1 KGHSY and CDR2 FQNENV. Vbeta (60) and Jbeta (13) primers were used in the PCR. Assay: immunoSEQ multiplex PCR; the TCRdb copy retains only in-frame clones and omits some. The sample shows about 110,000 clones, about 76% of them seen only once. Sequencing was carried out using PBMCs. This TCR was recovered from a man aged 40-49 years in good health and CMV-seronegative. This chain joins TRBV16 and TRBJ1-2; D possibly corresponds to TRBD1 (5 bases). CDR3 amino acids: CASSQSKGAGGYTF. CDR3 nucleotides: TGTGCCAGCAGCCAATCGAAAGGGGCAGGCGGCTACACCTTC.